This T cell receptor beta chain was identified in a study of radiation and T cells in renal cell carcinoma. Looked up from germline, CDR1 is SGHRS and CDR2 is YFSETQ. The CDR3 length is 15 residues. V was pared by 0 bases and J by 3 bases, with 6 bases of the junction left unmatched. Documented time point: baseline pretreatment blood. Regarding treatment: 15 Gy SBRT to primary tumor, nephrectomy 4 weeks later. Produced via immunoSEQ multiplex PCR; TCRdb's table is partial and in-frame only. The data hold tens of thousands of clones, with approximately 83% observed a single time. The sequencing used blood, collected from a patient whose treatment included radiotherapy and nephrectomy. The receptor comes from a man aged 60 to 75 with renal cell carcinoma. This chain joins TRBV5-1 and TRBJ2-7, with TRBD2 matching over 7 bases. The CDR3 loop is CASSLDSPSGYEQYF. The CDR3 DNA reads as TGCGCCAGCAGCTTGGACTCCCCTAGCGGCTACGAGCAGTACTTC. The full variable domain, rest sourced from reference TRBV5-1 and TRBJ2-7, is KAGVTQTPRYLIKTRGQQVTLSCSPISGHRSVSWYQQTPGQGLQFLFEYFSETQRNKGNFPGRFSGRQFSNSRSEMNVSTLELGDSALYLCASSLDSPSGYEQYFGPGTRLTVT.